This TCR beta chain was identified in a study of T cell clonotyping in hematopoietic cell transplantation (dated by TCRdb to the early 2020s). For the study in its entirety: The study collected 130 or so blood samples from approximately 40 consecutive transplant recipients and their related donors. Patients were recruited between September 2015 and 2017 and followed until late 2020 or death. Findings and caveats that apply to the study as a whole: A decrease in recipient TCR diversity was observed after transplant, and a progressive increase in pathologically expanded clonotypes was seen from day 30 to day 180. Recipient repertoires showed only a small fraction of overlap with donor repertoires, and over 95% appeared de novo at the given depth. Broader TCR repertoire diversity after transplant was predicted by Inverse Simpson Index values from donors and from recipients before transplant. The sample size was limited and the cells went unsorted, which meant the CD4 and CD8 repertoire contributions could not be told apart.

V is cut back by 4 bases and J by 0 bases, with 7 bases in the junction unmatched. The germline V gene gives CDR1 as ENHRY and CDR2 as SYGVKD. The CDR3 contains 16 residues, cysteine and phenylalanine counted. Left in the record is the CDR3 DNA by itself, 48 bases read in frame from the first base. For TCR beta sequencing, blood samples came from the related transplant donors. Nuclei Lysis Solution was used to extract genomic DNA from fresh or cryopreserved unfractionated peripheral blood mononuclear cells. About this clone itself: Which antigen it targets is not known. No base-level quality is on record; no much larger clone is a single base apart.

The immunoSEQ assay, a bias-controlled multiplex PCR using V- and J-specific primers, was used to amplify TCR beta CDR3 regions from genomic DNA. In a second PCR step, the CDR3 amplicons were tagged with a proprietary barcode plus Illumina adapter sequences. An Illumina MiSeq instrument was used for sequencing of the CDR3 libraries. Per the original workflow: Export and quality control were handled in immunoSEQ Analyzer 3.0, while downstream analyses relied on R Bioconductor and Immunarch. Only productive rearrangements in the normalized downsampled data set went into calculating the repertoire metrics. In the normalized cohort, clonotypes with more than 5 templates were defined as pathologically expanded. The Inverse Simpson Index was used to measure repertoire diversity. To capture all clonotypes, the CMV-specificity analyses were run on the non-normalized data set. TCRdb stores this immuneACCESS table with in-frame sequences only. Part of the clones is absent; in the studies checked, under half of the shortfall reflects unresolved V genes, and no reason is known for the rest. V, J and clone size are taken as reported in that table, and D and trimming were inferred from the DNA itself. The sample table lists about 36,000 clones, approximately 88% of them with a count of one. Together, the top ten hold approximately 2% of the sample.

This clonotype was sampled from a woman in her thirties or forties in good health. Some clones in this sample may be carry-over from other donors' samples. Rearrangement joined TRBV10-3 to TRBJ2-3, with 7 junctional bases fitting TRBD1. The specimen sequenced was peripheral blood mononuclear cells. The nucleotides read TGTGCCATCAGTGCAGGCAGGGGGTCCAGCACAGATACGCAGTATTTT. Its amino acids are CAISAGRGSSTDTQYF.